This record looks at one TCR beta chain sequence and its context. Its binding antigen is unknown. There are no base qualities to consult, and no much larger clone falls within one base. The collaborating institutions used their own protocols to collect whole blood in K2EDTA tubes. For TCRbeta analysis, collaborators shipped samples as frozen whole blood, isolated PBMCs, or DNA extracted from either of those sample types. These data are taken from a study of blood T cell repertoires in COVID-19 (TCRdb year 2020). In the study overall: Collaborator samples came from the United States, Italy and Spain and covered acute and convalescent phases of COVID-19. Deeply sampled blood TCRbeta repertoires from subjects exposed to, actively infected with, or recovered from COVID-19 were included in the dataset. The sample metadata nearly always contained a de-identified subject ID, COVID-19 status, age in years and sex. The samples were drawn from the first 160 participants of the ongoing ImmuneRACE study and from 1,254 subjects provided by 6 global collaborators. HLA class I and class II types, where available, came from metadata supplied by the sample provider rather than from assay-based typing. The repertoires were released in a freely available public database meant as a resource for research on the immune response to SARS-CoV-2. The material from the prospective study consisted of cDNA or gDNA derived from T cells, B-cell-depleted T cells, or PBMCs.

Broad study findings and their caveats: Clinical and demographic metadata were provided uncurated, with the amount varying by source and participant.

The germline V gene encodes CDR1 SGDLS and CDR2 YYNGEE. The CDR3 numbers 17 residues from cysteine through phenylalanine. Only the CDR3 region is kept as DNA, spanning 51 bases read in frame from base 1. V ends up 1 base short and J 2 bases short, with an unmatched junction base count of 10. TCRbeta CDR3 regions were amplified from genomic DNA using the immunoSEQ Assay, a bias-controlled multiplex PCR. The study's processing was this. Nucleated cell counts per sample were estimated from amplification of reference gene primers within the assay. To quantify the absolute abundance of each unique TCRbeta CDR3 rearrangement, sequence reads were collapsed and filtered. For each sample, productive Simpson clonality was calculated by taking the square root of Simpson's diversity index across productive rearrangements. TCRdb mirrors the immuneACCESS table, restricted to in-frame sequences. Some clones are absent from its copies; in checked studies, under half trace to an unresolved V gene, and the reason for the others is unknown. The D gene and trimming were derived from the DNA, and the V and J assignments and clone size from that table. This sample holds about 68,000 clones; 84% were observed only once. 7.5% to 10% of the sample rests with the top ten.

The receptor was derived from a man in his forties or fifties with active COVID-19. In this chain, TRBV9 is recombined with TRBJ2-5; 8 bases in the middle match TRBD2. Sequenced material: peripheral blood. The bases are TGTGCCAGCAGCGTAAGCCCGACGCGGGGGGATCAAGAGACCCAGTACTTC. Its translation is CASSVSPTRGDQETQYF.